This TCR beta chain is drawn from a study of Ad26.COV2.S vaccination and SARS-CoV-2 variants. Germline assignment: CDR1 ENHRY and CDR2 SYGVKD. The CDR3 runs 14 residues. Trimming removed 8 bases from V and 0 bases from J, with 13 bases in between. Method: immunoSEQ multiplex PCR; TCRdb's copy keeps in-frame clones and lacks some. The sample carries some 340,000 clones, around 81% recorded once. Sample treatment: 15 to 20 received Ad26.COV2.S at low or high dose, single or two shots; 5 received placebo; per-sample allocation not given. Day 63 after the first vaccine or placebo injection was the time point for sampling.

This TCR came from a person between 18 and 59 years old who received the Ad26.COV2.S COVID-19 vaccine or a placebo. Source: peripheral blood, taken in a trial of Ad26.COV2.S vaccine versus placebo. The V and J genes are TRBV10-3 and TRBJ2-5, with a weak D call TRBD2 (6 bases). In DNA form, the CDR3 reads TGTGCCATCGCGGGACTCCCAGACCAAGAGACCCAGTACTTC. Residues: CAIAGLPDQETQYF.